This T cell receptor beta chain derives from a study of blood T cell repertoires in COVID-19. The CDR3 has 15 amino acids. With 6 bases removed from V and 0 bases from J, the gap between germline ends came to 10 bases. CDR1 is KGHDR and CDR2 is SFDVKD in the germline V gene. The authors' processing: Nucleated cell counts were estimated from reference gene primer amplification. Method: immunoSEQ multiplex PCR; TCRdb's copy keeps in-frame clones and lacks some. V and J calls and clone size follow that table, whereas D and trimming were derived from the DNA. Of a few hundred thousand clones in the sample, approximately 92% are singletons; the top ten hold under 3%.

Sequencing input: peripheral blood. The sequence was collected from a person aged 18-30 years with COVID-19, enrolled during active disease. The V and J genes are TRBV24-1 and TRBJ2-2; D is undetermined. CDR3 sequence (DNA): TGTGCCACCAGTTTAGAACCCGCGAACACCGGGGAGCTGTTTTTT. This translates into CATSLEPANTGELFF.